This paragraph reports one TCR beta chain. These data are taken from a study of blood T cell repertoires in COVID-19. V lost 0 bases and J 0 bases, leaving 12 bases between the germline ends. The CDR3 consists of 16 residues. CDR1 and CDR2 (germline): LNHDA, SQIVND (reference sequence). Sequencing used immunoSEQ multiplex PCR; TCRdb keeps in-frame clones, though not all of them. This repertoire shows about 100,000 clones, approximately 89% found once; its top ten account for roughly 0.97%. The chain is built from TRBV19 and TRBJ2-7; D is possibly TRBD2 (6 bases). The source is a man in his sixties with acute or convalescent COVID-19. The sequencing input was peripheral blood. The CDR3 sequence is CASSIEPGDPSYEQYF. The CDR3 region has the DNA TGTGCCAGTAGTATAGAGCCGGGAGACCCCTCCTACGAGCAGTACTTC. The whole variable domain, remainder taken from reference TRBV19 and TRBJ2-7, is DGGITQSPKYLFRKEGQNVTLSCEQNLNHDAMYWYRQDPGQGLRLIYYSQIVNDFQKGDIAEGYSVSREKKESFPLTVTSAQKNPTAFYLCASSIEPGDPSYEQYFGPGTRLTVT.